The clone carrying this T cell receptor beta chain was seen only once. Those who participated ranged in age from about 18 to 89 years and resided in about two dozen US areas. This sample was included in a study of blood T cell repertoires in COVID-19. Study-level background: Sample material is recorded as cDNA or gDNA derived from T cells, B-cell-depleted T cells, or PBMCs.

Per the original data handling: Amplification from reference gene primers served as the basis for estimated nucleated cell counts. Using immunoSEQ multiplex PCR, the repertoire was profiled, and TCRdb retains in-frame clones only, with some absent. The V and J calls and the clone size are those of that table, but D and trimming were determined from the DNA. The sample consists of 350,000 to 450,000 clones, 88% of them appearing once. There are 15 residues in the CDR3. Germline CDR1 is GTSNPN and CDR2 is SVGIG (reference sequence). V was clipped by 5 bases and J by 3 bases; unmatched bases: 13. This receptor was identified in a woman under 30 who had been exposed to COVID-19. The J gene is TRBJ2-7, the V gene TRBV30; the match to TRBD2 covers 7 bases. Sequencing was carried out using PBMCs or T cells enriched from blood (not recorded which). The CDR3 bases are TGTGCCTGGGGGGCCCGGGGGGTACCCCACTACGAGCAGTACTTC. This gives the protein CAWGARGVPHYEQYF.